Reported below is one TCR beta chain. The antigen it binds to is not known. Within one base of it there is no much larger clone, and no base qualities were kept. CDR1 SEHNR and CDR2 FQNEAQ were looked up in the germline V gene (reference sequence). The germline V and J ends show losses of 8 bases and 2 bases respectively, and no gene match explains 0 bases of the junction. Measured from the cysteine to the phenylalanine, the CDR3 is 12 residues long. Here the CDR3 DNA is all that survives: 36 bases in frame from base 1. The sample is drawn from a study of blood T cell repertoires in COVID-19 (dated by TCRdb to between 2020 and 2021). For context, the study as a whole: Samples from collaborators originated in the United States, Italy and Spain and spanned both the acute and convalescent phases of COVID-19. Deeply sampled blood TCRbeta repertoires from subjects exposed to, actively infected with, or recovered from COVID-19 were included in the dataset. A freely available public database, intended as a resource for researchers studying the immune response to SARS-CoV-2, is where the repertoires were released. The prospective study material was composed of cDNA or gDNA derived from T cells, B-cell-depleted T cells, or PBMCs. HLA class I and class II types, where available, came from metadata supplied by the sample provider rather than from assay-based typing. The samples were drawn from two sources: the first 160 participants of the ongoing ImmuneRACE study, and 1,254 subjects contributed by 6 global collaborators. The sample metadata nearly always contained a de-identified subject ID, COVID-19 status, age in years and sex. Findings and caveats that apply to the study as a whole: The quantity of clinical and demographic metadata differed by source and by participant and was supplied without curation.

The immunoSEQ Assay, a bias-controlled multiplex PCR, was used to amplify TCRbeta CDR3 regions from genomic DNA. In the source study's methods: The number of nucleated cells in each sample was estimated from the amplification of reference gene primers within the assay. Sequence reads were collapsed and filtered to measure the absolute abundance of every unique TCRbeta CDR3 rearrangement. For each sample, productive Simpson clonality was calculated as the square root of Simpson's diversity index across productive rearrangements. This is the immuneACCESS table as TCRdb keeps it, with only in-frame sequences that have V and J called. A part of the clones is gone; compared with another copy, unresolved V genes explain less than half, and the rest is unexplained. V and J calls and clone size follow that table, whereas D and trimming were derived from the DNA. For this sample the table gives 150,000 to 200,000 clones, of which about 81% were detected only once. About a tenth of the sample is taken by the ten largest.

Whole blood was collected in K2EDTA tubes by collaborating institutions according to the institutions' own protocols. For TCRbeta analysis, collaborators shipped samples in one of three forms: frozen whole blood, isolated PBMCs, or DNA extracted from either of those sample types. Material for sequencing was peripheral blood. The V and J segments used are TRBV7-9 and TRBJ2-7, and TRBD1 matches 10 of the central bases. This receptor was obtained from a human donor in a cohort sampled during active COVID-19. The DNA sequence is as follows: TGTGCCAGCGGGACAGGGGCCTACGAGCAGTACTTC. The encoded protein is CASGTGAYEQYF.